The clone carrying this T cell receptor beta chain was seen repeatedly, ten times or more. The antigen remains unidentified. This specimen comes from a study of T cells in Graves' hyperthyroidism and ophthalmopathy. Study-level results: Ophthalmopathy was distinguished from stable hyperthyroidism by 13 V-J signatures.

Absent ophthalmopathy progression within 18 months defined stable Graves' hyperthyroidism. Hyperthyroidism patients were newly diagnosed, had disease duration under 2 months, and were aged 18 to 65 years. Clinical symptoms, serum thyroxine, TRAb, thyroid ultrasound and orbital computed tomography established diagnosis. Amplification yielded TCR beta CDR3 regions, with RNA transcripts as the source. A first-round RT-PCR of the TCR CDR3 used the HTBI primer set. MiXCR was run by TCRdb on the multiplex PCR reads, yielding one entry per CDR3 protein. In the table there are roughly 580,000 distinct CDR3 sequences, under 60% of which are singletons. The sequenced sample consisted of peripheral blood or thyroid tissue (not recorded which). This TCR came from a woman under 30 with Graves' hyperthyroidism.

The CDR3 DNA follows: TGTGCCAGCAGCCGCCGAGGTGAAAAACTGTTTTTT. Translation gives CASSRRGEKLFF. The chain couples TRBV2 to TRBJ1-4; D is undetermined. Germline CDR1 SNHLY, CDR2 FYNNEI. The CDR3 totals 12 residues. V was trimmed by 6 bases and J by 7 bases, leaving 9 bases between them.